This passage covers 16 T cell receptor beta chains from one sample sequenced in a study of response to subunit inactivated influenza vaccine. Each CDR3 protein gets one entry after TCRdb re-called the RT-PCR reads with MiXCR. The sample records 600,000 to 700,000 distinct CDR3 sequences, 14% being singletons. Sequencing used PBMCs from blood, obtained roughly 2 weeks before vaccination. The receptor set was obtained from a man aged 45-65 years who received an inactivated influenza vaccine.

This clonotype was found many times. CDR3 amino acids: CASTGNTYEQYF. The CDR3, as DNA: TGTGCCAGCACGGGGAATACCTACGAGCAGTACTTC. V usage is TRBV6-1 and J usage is TRBJ2-7; a weak D match, TRBD2 (5 bases). CDR1 and CDR2 from the germline V gene are MNHNS and SASEGT. V lost 7 bases to trimming and J lost 2 bases, with 9 bases between them. The CDR3 is 12 residues long.

This clonotype showed up just once. This chain links TRBV5-1 with TRBJ2-5, with D possibly TRBD2 on 6 matching bases. Germline assignment: CDR1 SGHRS and CDR2 YFSETQ. This CDR3 comprises 15 residues. Trimming removed 4 bases from V and 0 bases from J, with 13 bases in between. CDR3 DNA: TGCGCCAGCAGCGTAGGGACTGCGTACCAAGAGACCCAGTACTTC. Amino acids: CASSVGTAYQETQYF.

The V gene is TRBV3-1, the J gene TRBJ2-2, with D possibly being TRBD1 (6 bases). Germline-derived CDR1 and CDR2 are LGHDT and YNNKEL (reference sequence). The CDR3 covers 16 residues. The V end was cut by 1 base, the J end by 0 bases, with 9 bases between. The chain's CDR3 is CASSQGRTANTGELFF. The CDR3 nucleotides read TGTGCCAGCAGCCAAGGGAGGACAGCGAACACCGGGGAGCTGTTTTTT.

This clonotype has ten or more counts. The chain has TRBV24-1 and TRBJ1-2; a possible D gene is TRBD1 (5 bases). Trimming removed 2 bases from V and 2 bases from J, with 5 bases in between. Germline V gene data show CDR1 as KGHDR and CDR2 as SFDVKD. This CDR3 has 13 residues. CDR3: CATSDSGNYGYTF. The CDR3 coding sequence is TGTGCCACCAGTGATTCAGGGAACTATGGCTACACCTTC.

The CDR3 protein is CASSQAPIQSHEQYF. CDR3 DNA: TGTGCCAGCAGCCAAGCGCCAATCCAGAGCCACGAGCAGTACTTC. The chain couples TRBV4-2 to TRBJ2-7; D remains unclear. Trimming cost V 1 base and J 5 bases, with 15 bases left between them. The CDR3 sequence is 15 residues long. From germline, CDR1 is LGHNA and CDR2 YNFKEQ.

In this sample, this clonotype turned up a few times. The chain combines TRBV20-1 with TRBJ1-5; TRBD1 is a possible D gene (6 bases). CDR3 size: 13 residues. Per germline, CDR1 DFQATT and CDR2 SNEGSKA (reference sequence). V shed 4 bases and J shed 4 bases, with 11 bases lying between them. Here the CDR3 reads CSAIRGGNQPQHF. The CDR3 DNA is TGCAGTGCTATAAGGGGGGGAAATCAGCCCCAGCATTTT.

The V call is TRBV7-2, the J call TRBJ2-7; 7 bases fit TRBD2. Germline-derived CDR1 and CDR2 are SGHTA and FQGNSA. V was pared by 2 bases and J by 3 bases, with 4 bases of the junction left unmatched. The CDR3 has 14 amino acids. CDR3 DNA: TGTGCCAGCAGCTTATGGTGGGGGGGCTACGAGCAGTACTTC. It translates to CASSLWWGGYEQYF.

The rearrangement uses TRBV11-2 and TRBJ2-4; possibly TRBD2 for D (6 bases). Germline CDR1 is SGHAT and CDR2 is FQNNGV. This CDR3 has 16 residues. V was clipped by 0 bases and J by 10 bases, with 19 bases between them. The CDR3 here is CASSLDLVVGGAIQYF. The CDR3 nucleotides are TGTGCCAGCAGCTTAGATCTGGTAGTTGGCGGGGCTATTCAGTACTTC. The entire variable domain, with the rest obtained from reference TRBV11-2 and TRBJ2-4, is as follows: EAGVAQSPRYKIIEKRQSVAFWCNPISGHATLYWYQQILGQGPKLLIQFQNNGVVDDSQLPKDRFSAERLKGVDSTLKIQPAKLEDSAVYLCASSLDLVVGGAIQYFGAGTRLSVL.

Concerning this clonotype: This may stem from a read error, because a much larger clone lies one nucleotide away. The gene calls are TRBV3-1 and TRBJ2-5; D gene uncertain. The germline V and J ends were trimmed by 0 bases and 3 bases, with 14 bases remaining between them. Looked up from germline, CDR1 is LGHDT and CDR2 is YNNKEL (reference sequence). The CDR3 totals 16 residues. The CDR3, as DNA: TGTGCCAGCAGCCAAGATTTGGGTATATCCAAAGAGACCCAGTACTTC. Protein product: CASSQDLGISKETQYF.

The chain links TRBV7-2 to TRBJ2-1; the D call may be TRBD1 or TRBD2 (5 bases each). This CDR3 has 14 residues. V was trimmed by 6 bases and J by 7 bases, leaving 16 bases between them. The germline CDR1 and CDR2 sequences are SGHTA and FQGNSA. The CDR3, as DNA: TGTGCCAGCAGACCCGGGACCCTACGTAATGAGCAGTTCTTC. This translates into CASRPGTLRNEQFF. Complete variable domain (other parts from reference TRBV7-2 and TRBJ2-1): GAGVSQSPSNKVTEKGKDVELRCDPISGHTALYWYRQSLGQGLEFLIYFQGNSAPDKSGLPSDRFSAERTGGSVSTLTIQRTQQEDSAVYLCASRPGTLRNEQFFGPGTRLTVL.

The gene calls are TRBV7-9 and TRBJ2-7; possibly TRBD1 for D (5 bases). Germline V gives CDR1 SEHNR, CDR2 FQNEAQ (reference sequence). The CDR3 extends over 14 amino acids. V was cut by 5 bases and J by 2 bases, with 13 bases left in between. The CDR3 spells CASSPSGRTYEQYF. CDR3 bases: TGTGCCAGCAGCCCCTCAGGGCGTACCTACGAGCAGTACTTC.

The rearrangement joins TRBV12-3 or TRBV12-4 to TRBJ2-7; TRBD1 matches at 8 bases. This CDR3 is built from 14 residues. V shed 7 bases and J 4 bases; nucleotides not matched to a gene: 9. CDR3 amino acids: CASTSTGARYEQYF. In nucleotides, the CDR3 is TGTGCCAGCACCTCGACAGGGGCGCGGTACGAGCAGTACTTC.

This clonotype was picked up a small number of times. V gene TRBV4-1 combines with J gene TRBJ2-1; D tentatively reads TRBD1 or TRBD2 (5 bases each). The CDR3 has 14 residues. Looked up from germline, CDR1 is MGHRA and CDR2 is YSYEKL. Trimming shortened V by 1 base and J by 9 bases, and 13 bases separated the two germline ends. Here the CDR3 reads CASSQVRGVGEQFF. In DNA form, the CDR3 reads TGCGCCAGCAGCCAAGTAAGAGGGGTTGGTGAGCAGTTCTTC.

This clonotype showed up just a few times. The V gene is TRBV12-3 or TRBV12-4, the J gene TRBJ1-3, with D possibly being TRBD1 (5 bases). V shed 6 bases and J shed 0 bases, with 15 bases lying between them. This CDR3 has 16 residues. The CDR3 is CASRGQGLSSGNTIYF. For the CDR3, the DNA is TGTGCCAGCAGGGGGCAGGGATTAAGCTCTGGAAACACCATATATTTT.

This clonotype was recorded many times. The V and J genes are TRBV29-1 and TRBJ2-3, with D tentatively TRBD2 (6 bases). The CDR3 has 14 amino acids. Germline V gene lookup returns CDR1 SQVTM and CDR2 ANQGSEA. The V end was cut by 3 bases, the J end by 2 bases, with 12 bases between. The CDR3 loop reads CSVEKLANTDTQYF. The CDR3 nucleotides are TGCAGCGTTGAGAAGCTAGCGAACACAGATACGCAGTATTTT.

This clonotype was counted between two and nine times. The chain has TRBV20-1 and TRBJ2-1; D not certain. Germline CDR1 reads DFQATT; CDR2 reads SNEGSKA (reference sequence). The CDR3 runs to 13 residues. V lost 6 bases and J 4 bases, leaving 13 bases between the germline ends. The CDR3 DNA reads TGCAGTGCGGACCCGCGACTTTACAATGAGCAGTTCTTC. Protein: CSADPRLYNEQFF.